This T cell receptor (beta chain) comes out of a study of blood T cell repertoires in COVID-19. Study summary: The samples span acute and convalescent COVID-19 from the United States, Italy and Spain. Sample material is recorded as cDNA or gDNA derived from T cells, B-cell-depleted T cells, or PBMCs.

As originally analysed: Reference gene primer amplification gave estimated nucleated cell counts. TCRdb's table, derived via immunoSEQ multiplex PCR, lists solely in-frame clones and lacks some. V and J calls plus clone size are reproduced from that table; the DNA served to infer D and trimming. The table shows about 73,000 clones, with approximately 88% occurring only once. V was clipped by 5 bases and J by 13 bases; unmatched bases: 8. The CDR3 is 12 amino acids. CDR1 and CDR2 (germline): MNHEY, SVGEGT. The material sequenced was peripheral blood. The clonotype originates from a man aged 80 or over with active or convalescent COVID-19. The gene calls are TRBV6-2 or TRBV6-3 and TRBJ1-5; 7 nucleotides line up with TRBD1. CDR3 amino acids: CASSPDRVVQHF. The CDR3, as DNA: TGTGCCAGCAGTCCAGACAGGGTGGTGCAGCATTTT.